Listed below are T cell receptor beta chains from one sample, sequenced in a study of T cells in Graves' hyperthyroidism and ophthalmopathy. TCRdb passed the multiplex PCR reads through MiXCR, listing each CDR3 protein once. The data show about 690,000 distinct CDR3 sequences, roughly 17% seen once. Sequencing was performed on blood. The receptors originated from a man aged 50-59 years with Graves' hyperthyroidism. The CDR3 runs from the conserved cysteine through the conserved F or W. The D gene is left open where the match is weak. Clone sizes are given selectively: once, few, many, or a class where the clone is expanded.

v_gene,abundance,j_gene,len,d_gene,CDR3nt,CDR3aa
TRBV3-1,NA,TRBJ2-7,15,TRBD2,TGTGCCAGCAGCCAAGATAACGGGAGGGTCGACGAGCAGTACTTC,CASSQDNGRVDEQYF
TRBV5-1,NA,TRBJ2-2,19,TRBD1,TGCGCCAGCAGCTTGGCCTTCGGTCAAATACAGGGGGCTAACGGGGAGCTGTTTTTT,CASSLAFGQIQGANGELFF
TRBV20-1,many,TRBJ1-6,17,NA,TGCAGTGCTAGAGAATCGCGCAGGACGCTTTATAATTCACCCCTCCACTTT,CSARESRRTLYNSPLHF
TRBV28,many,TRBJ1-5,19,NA,TGTGCCAGCAGTTTAGGGCCCCTAAGGGGAAAGGGGAGCAATCAGCCCCAGCATTTT,CASSLGPLRGKGSNQPQHF
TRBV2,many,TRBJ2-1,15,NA,TGTGCCAGCAGTGGACTTAGCGGAGACTACAATGAGCAGTTCTTC,CASSGLSGDYNEQFF
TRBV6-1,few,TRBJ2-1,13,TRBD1,TGTGCCAGCAGCGCAGGGGGTATCAATGAGCAGTTCTTC,CASSAGGINEQFF
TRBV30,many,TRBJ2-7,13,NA,TGTGCCTGGAAGGCAGGATTTTCCTACGAGCAGTACTTC,CAWKAGFSYEQYF
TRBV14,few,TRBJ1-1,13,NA,TGTGCCACCCAGGACGGATTGAACACTGAAGCTTTCTTT,CATQDGLNTEAFF
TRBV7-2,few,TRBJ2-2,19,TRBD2,TGTGCCAGCAGCATACCGGGACTAGCGGGAGGCCGAAACACCGGGGAGCTGTTTTTT,CASSIPGLAGGRNTGELFF
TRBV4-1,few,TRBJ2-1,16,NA,TGCGCCAGCAGTCGAGTGGGACCCCCCCCCTACAATGAGCAGTTCTTC,CASSRVGPPPYNEQFF
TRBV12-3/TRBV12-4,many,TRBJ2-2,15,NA,TGTGCCAGCAGCCCGGTTTGGGTGGAGACCGGGGAGCTGTTTTTT,CASSPVWVETGELFF
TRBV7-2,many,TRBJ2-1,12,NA,TGTGCCAGCAGCTGGTTTAGCAGGGAGCAGTTCTTC,CASSWFSREQFF